The 28 T cell receptor beta chains below all came from one sample that was sequenced in a study of beta chain features in type 1 diabetes. The isolated RNA, all of it, was reverse transcribed, so expressed TCRB transcripts were what got sequenced. Data came from immunoSEQ multiplex PCR; TCRdb stores just in-frame clones and leaves some out. The repertoire has 60,000 or so clones, around three fifths of them found once; the top ten carry about 2.2%. The sequenced sample consisted of Tregs from blood. The receptors come from a woman aged 18-30 years in good health.

About this clone: One end of the junction varies from germline; a read error may be responsible. The chain combines TRBV4-3 with TRBJ2-7; TRBD2 aligns across 9 bases. This CDR3 is built from 17 residues. Germline values: CDR1 LGHNA, CDR2 YSLEER. CDR3 DNA: TGCGTCAGCAGCCAGGGTTTCGCTAGCGGGGCGACCTACGAGCAGTACTTC. This gives the protein CVSSQGFASGATYEQYF.

The CDR3 DNA reads as TGTGCCAGCAGCTTAGCCAATAAGGGGTACGAGCAGTACTTC. Amino acid sequence: CASSLANKGYEQYF. J is TRBJ2-7 and V is TRBV7-2, with D possibly being TRBD1 (5 bases). The CDR3 is 14 residues long. Germline CDR1 is SGHTA and CDR2 is FQGNSA. Trimming pared 0 bases from V and 4 bases from J, leaving 10 bases between. Drawing the rest from reference TRBV7-2 and TRBJ2-7, the complete variable domain is GAGVSQSPSNKVTEKGKDVELRCDPISGHTALYWYRQSLGQGLEFLIYFQGNSAPDKSGLPSDRFSAERTGGSVSTLTIQRTQQEDSAVYLCASSLANKGYEQYFGPGTRLTVT.

This clone was detected once. The gene calls are TRBV4-3 and TRBJ2-3; 11 bases agree with TRBD2. The trim removed 4 bases at V and 4 bases at J, leaving 10 bases unmatched. This CDR3 comprises 17 residues. CDR1 and CDR2 from the germline V gene are LGHNA and YSLEER. CDR3 bases: TGCGCCAGCAGCCCAGGTCTACTAGCGGGGGAAGCAGATACGCAGTATTTT. Protein: CASSPGLLAGEADTQYF.

The chain carries TRBV5-1 and TRBJ1-1, with 8 bases fitting TRBD1. Germline V CDR1 and CDR2: SGHRS, YFSETQ. V shed 1 base, J shed 2 bases, and the junction held 4 bases outside the gene matches. The CDR3 consists of 15 residues. As DNA, the CDR3 is TGCGCCAGCAGCTTGACAGGGGGGAGAAACACTGAAGCTTTCTTT. Its translation is CASSLTGGRNTEAFF. Full variable domain (outside the CDR3, taken from reference TRBV5-1 and TRBJ1-1): KAGVTQTPRYLIKTRGQQVTLSCSPISGHRSVSWYQQTPGQGLQFLFEYFSETQRNKGNFPGRFSGRQFSNSRSEMNVSTLELGDSALYLCASSLTGGRNTEAFFGQGTRLTVV.

The chain uses TRBV7-9 and TRBJ2-4; D gene unclear. The CDR3 runs 16 residues. CDR1 SEHNR and CDR2 FQNEAQ come from the germline V gene (reference sequence). Trimming stripped 3 bases from V and 0 bases from J, with 12 bases between. DNA for the CDR3: TGTGCCAGCAGCTTCGCAGGTCGCAGAGCCAAAAACATTCAGTACTTC. This translates into CASSFAGRRAKNIQYF.

The chain joins TRBV5-1 to TRBJ1-1; 7 bases agree with TRBD1. The CDR3 is 14 residues long. CDR1 is SGHRS and CDR2 is YFSETQ in the germline V gene. The V gene end was trimmed by 3 bases and the J gene end by 0 bases; junction bases not matched to a gene: 2. The CDR3 here is CASSSTGLNTEAFF. Here the CDR3 DNA reads TGCGCCAGCAGCTCGACAGGGTTGAACACTGAAGCTTTCTTT. Full variable domain (outside the CDR3, taken from reference TRBV5-1 and TRBJ1-1): KAGVTQTPRYLIKTRGQQVTLSCSPISGHRSVSWYQQTPGQGLQFLFEYFSETQRNKGNFPGRFSGRQFSNSRSEMNVSTLELGDSALYLCASSSTGLNTEAFFGQGTRLTVV.

The chain uses TRBV9 and TRBJ2-7; TRBD1 is a possible D gene (5 bases). The CDR3 consists of 14 residues. CDR1 is SGDLS and CDR2 is YYNGEE in the germline V gene. V lost 0 bases and J lost 2, with 9 bases in between. The CDR3 nucleotides read TGTGCCAGCAGCGTAGGGGTGGGGCCCTACGAGCAGTACTTC. Translated, it gives CASSVGVGPYEQYF.

V usage is TRBV10-2 and J usage is TRBJ1-5, with a tentative D call TRBD1 (5 bases). There are 13 residues in the CDR3. CDR1 is WSHSY, CDR2 SAAADI, per germline. V was clipped by 8 bases and J by 4 bases, with 12 bases between them. CDR3 sequence (DNA): TGCGCCAGCGGGTTGGGGGGTAATCAGCCCCAGCATTTT. Translated: CASGLGGNQPQHF.

This chain joins TRBV19 and TRBJ2-6; no definite D call. The germline V gene has CDR1 LNHDA and CDR2 SQIVND (reference sequence). V was cut by 5 bases and J by 0 bases, with 17 bases left in between. The CDR3 extends over 18 amino acids. The CDR3 reads CASSPRSKGSSGANVLTF. The CDR3 DNA reads as TGTGCCAGTAGTCCAAGGAGTAAAGGTTCCTCTGGGGCCAACGTCCTGACTTTC.

The V and J genes are TRBV5-6 and TRBJ2-7; D may be TRBD2 (6 bases). The germline CDR1 and CDR2 sequences are SGHDT and YYEEEE. Trimming removed 5 bases at V and 4 bases at J, with 10 bases between. The CDR3 length is 12 residues. The CDR3 DNA reads TGTGCCAGCAGATGGGGGGATTACGAGCAGTACTTC. This sequence encodes CASRWGDYEQYF.

V usage is TRBV4-1 and J usage is TRBJ2-7; TRBD2 matches at 11 bases. The CDR3 sequence is 16 residues long. V was clipped by 1 base and J by 1 base; unmatched bases: 3. Germline-derived CDR1 and CDR2 are MGHRA and YSYEKL. The DNA of the CDR3 is TGCGCCAGCAGCCAAGGACGACTAGCGGGATCCTACGAGCAGTACTTC. Translated: CASSQGRLAGSYEQYF.

The chain combines TRBV7-9 with TRBJ1-2; 7 nucleotides agree with TRBD1. The CDR3 extends over 13 amino acids. With V trimmed by 1 base and J by 8 bases, 4 bases remained unmatched. The germline V gene has CDR1 SEHNR and CDR2 FQNEAQ (reference sequence). The CDR3: CASSLVTGRGYTF. The CDR3 DNA reads TGTGCCAGCAGCTTAGTGACAGGGAGAGGCTACACCTTC.

This chain joins TRBV7-3 and TRBJ2-5; D perhaps matches TRBD2 (7 bases). This CDR3 has 13 amino acids. V lost 5 bases to trimming and J lost 9 bases, with 16 bases between them. Germline CDR1 reads SGHTA; CDR2 reads FQGTGA. Here the CDR3 DNA reads TGTGCCAGCAGCCCGGGGGGCGGCGAGGCCCAGTACTTC. It specifies CASSPGGGEAQYF.

The chain joins TRBV10-1 to TRBJ2-7; TRBD1 agrees at 11 bases. The CDR3 contains 15 residues. The germline V gene has CDR1 WNHNN and CDR2 SYGVQD (reference sequence). V lost 4 bases and J lost 6; bases outside the gene matches: 8. The CDR3 region has the DNA TGCGCCAGCAGTGCTACCGGGACAGGGGGATCCGAGCAGTACTTC. Protein product: CASSATGTGGSEQYF.

The chain employs TRBV12-5 and TRBJ1-2; 10 bases match TRBD1. The CDR3 runs to 13 residues. Per the germline V gene, CDR1 is LGHNT and CDR2 is FRNRAP. V was pared by 5 bases and J by 8 bases, with 5 bases of the junction left unmatched. CDR3 residues: CASGTGQGSGYTF. The CDR3 DNA reads as TGTGCTAGTGGTACGGGACAGGGGAGCGGCTACACCTTC.

The J gene is TRBJ1-6, the V gene TRBV11-2; D remains ambiguous. The V and J ends lost 7 bases and 3 bases respectively, with 19 bases between them. Germline loops: CDR1 SGHAT, CDR2 FQNNGV. The CDR3 has 17 amino acids. The CDR3 region has the DNA TGTGCCAGCACCCCGAGCCCTTTCCGAGGCTATAATTCACCCCTCCACTTT. It specifies CASTPSPFRGYNSPLHF.

The CDR3 region is CASHQDRNTEAFF. CDR3 DNA sequence: TGTGCCAGCCACCAGGACAGGAACACTGAAGCTTTCTTT. The V and J genes are TRBV2 and TRBJ1-1; D might be TRBD1 (6 bases). Germline loops: CDR1 SNHLY, CDR2 FYNNEI. CDR3 length equals 13 residues. Trimming shortened V by 8 bases and J by 1 base, and 11 bases separated the two germline ends. The full variable domain, with the rest looked up from reference TRBV2 and TRBJ1-1, is EPEVTQTPSHQVTQMGQEVILRCVPISNHLYFYWYRQILGQKVEFLVSFYNNEISEKSEIFDDQFSVERPDGSNFTLKIRSTKLEDSAMYFCASHQDRNTEAFFGQGTRLTVV.

By frequency in the sample, this clone is large. The chain recombines TRBV7-3 with TRBJ2-3, with 13 bases fitting TRBD2. V shed 5 bases, J shed 9 bases, and the junction held 8 bases outside the gene matches. CDR3 length equals 15 residues. CDR1 and CDR2 (germline): SGHTA, FQGTGA. CDR3 sequence reads: CASSPSGTSGVTQYF. The CDR3 DNA is TGTGCCAGCAGCCCGAGTGGGACTAGCGGGGTGACGCAGTATTTT.

This chain connects TRBV19 to TRBJ1-1, with D unclear. The CDR3 spans 11 residues. Germline lookup yields CDR1 LNHDA and CDR2 SQIVND (reference sequence). Trimming pared 8 bases from V and 6 bases from J, leaving 10 bases between. The CDR3 spells CASSLFPEAFF. In DNA form, the CDR3 reads TGTGCCAGTTCTCTCTTCCCTGAAGCTTTCTTT.

The chain's CDR3 is CASSFGTVYNSPLHF. In nucleotides, the CDR3 is TGTGCCAGCAGCTTCGGGACAGTTTATAATTCACCCCTCCACTTT. V is TRBV7-9 and J is TRBJ1-6; 7 nucleotides line up with TRBD1. The V segment lost 3 bases and the J segment 4 bases; nucleotides outside the gene matches: 3. The germline gives CDR1 SEHNR, CDR2 FQNEAQ (reference sequence). The CDR3 is made up of 15 amino acids.

The chain has TRBV7-9 and TRBJ1-2, with 9 bases lining up with TRBD1. Per germline, CDR1 SEHNR and CDR2 FQNEAQ (reference sequence). V shed 5 bases, J shed 4 bases, and the junction held 14 bases outside the gene matches. The CDR3 covers 17 residues. CDR3 nucleotides: TGTGCCAGCAGCCCAGTAACCGGGACAGGGTACGGCTATGGCTACACCTTC. Translation: CASSPVTGTGYGYGYTF.

J is TRBJ2-1 and V is TRBV19; 7 positions agree with TRBD1. CDR3 length: 14 residues. V lost 4 bases, J lost 8 bases, and 8 bases stayed unmatched. Per germline, CDR1 LNHDA and CDR2 SQIVND (reference sequence). CDR3 nucleotides: TGTGCCAGTAGTACCCGGACAGGTTGGGATGAGCAGTTCTTC. It encodes CASSTRTGWDEQFF.

This clone occurred once. The rearrangement uses TRBV27 and TRBJ2-3; 8 bases fit TRBD2. Looked up from germline, CDR1 is MNHEY and CDR2 is SMNVEV (reference sequence). This CDR3 is built from 15 residues. V was pared by 3 bases and J by 6 bases, with 8 bases of the junction left unmatched. CDR3 in DNA: TGTGCCAGCAGTTTTGGCATCTCGGGGGGGGATACGCAGTATTTT. Protein sequence: CASSFGISGGDTQYF.

This clone was counted only a few times. This CDR3 is CASSMQGASGNTIYF. CDR3 DNA sequence: TGCGCCAGCAGCATGCAGGGGGCTTCTGGAAACACCATATATTTT. V and J are TRBV5-1 and TRBJ1-3; TRBD1 matches 8 bases. This CDR3 has 15 residues. V was clipped by 4 bases and J by 1 base; unmatched bases: 4. Germline assignment: CDR1 SGHRS and CDR2 YFSETQ.

This chain links TRBV6-5 with TRBJ1-2; a possible D gene is TRBD1 (5 bases). CDR3 size: 14 residues. Germline CDR1 MNHEY, CDR2 SVGAGI. The CDR3 bases are TGTGCTGCATGGGGCACAGTATCTAACTATGGCTACACCTTC. Translation gives CAAWGTVSNYGYTF.

This sequence joins TRBV6-6 and TRBJ2-7, with D possibly being TRBD1 (6 bases). Per the germline V gene, CDR1 is MNHNY and CDR2 is SVGAGI (reference sequence). Trimming took off 5 bases at V and 1 base at J, with 12 bases between the two ends. The CDR3 extends over 14 amino acids. CDR3 sequence reads: CASSADRTSYEQYF. The CDR3 nucleotides read TGTGCCAGCAGTGCTGACAGGACTTCCTACGAGCAGTACTTC.

This sequence joins TRBV11-1 and TRBJ1-4; the match to TRBD1 covers 8 bases. This CDR3 has 16 amino acids. The V gene end was trimmed by 3 bases and the J gene end by 0 bases; junction bases not matched to a gene: 3. CDR1 is SGHAT and CDR2 is FQDESV in the germline V gene (reference sequence). DNA for the CDR3: TGTGCCAGCAGCTTTGGGACAGGAGCAACTAATGAAAAACTGTTTTTT. It yields the protein CASSFGTGATNEKLFF.

The chain couples TRBV9 to TRBJ2-2; weak D call: TRBD2 (7 bases). The germline gives CDR1 SGDLS, CDR2 YYNGEE. This CDR3 is 16 amino acids long. V lost 0 bases, J lost 5 bases, and 14 bases lay in between. DNA for the CDR3: TGTGCCAGCAGCGTAGAAAGGGGGGGTCAGACCGGGGAGCTGTTTTTT. This sequence encodes CASSVERGGQTGELFF.